Sequencing of this T cell receptor beta chain was carried out in a study of technical replicates of blood from several donors. V shed 2 bases and J 9 bases; nucleotides not matched to a gene: 11. CDR1 and CDR2 (germline): SGHDT, YYEEEE. The length of the CDR3 is 14 residues. Only in-frame clones appear in the TCRdb table, and some are missing; sequencing was by immunoSEQ multiplex PCR. The sample shows 75,000 to 100,000 clones, 85% to 95% of them seen only once. This rearrangement joins TRBV5-6 to TRBJ2-7; TRBD2 matches 7 bases. The receptor's source is a human donor in good health. Material: T cells isolated from PBMCs. This CDR3 reads CASSFTWEGGGQYF. CDR3 DNA sequence: TGTGCCAGCAGCTTCACCTGGGAGGGAGGAGGGCAGTACTTC.